These 13 T cell receptor beta chains were sequenced from one sample in a study of early T cells in non-severe SARS-CoV-2 infection. TCRdb ran MiXCR on the 5' RACE reads and lists one entry per CDR3 protein. The sample carries about 59,000 distinct CDR3 sequences, approximately 13% recorded once. Material: whole blood, obtained at baseline. All receptors come from an adult who was a healthcare worker with PCR-confirmed SARS-CoV-2 infection or an uninfected control (not recorded which).

This sequence joins TRBV30 and TRBJ2-7, with 8 bases lining up with TRBD1. Trimming took 4 bases from V and 3 from J; bases not matched to a gene: 8. Germline CDR1 and CDR2: GTSNPN and SVGIG (reference sequence). This CDR3 comprises 14 residues. The CDR3 coding sequence is TGTGCCTGGAAGCCTGGGACAGGCTTCTACGAGCAGTACTTC. This gives the protein CAWKPGTGFYEQYF.

This clonotype was counted many times. The chain has TRBV4-1 and TRBJ1-2; D is unclear. V lost 0 bases to trimming and J lost 3 bases, with 5 bases between them. Germline values: CDR1 MGHRA, CDR2 YSYEKL. The CDR3 is made up of 13 amino acids. The CDR3 nucleotides are TGCGCCAGCAGCCAAGACCGGTACTATGGCTACACCTTC. It is translated as CASSQDRYYGYTF.

This clonotype was observed a few times. The rearrangement uses TRBV11-2 and TRBJ1-1; D unclear. This CDR3 spans 12 amino acids. The V gene's germline CDR1 is SGHAT and CDR2 FQNNGV. V was pared by 3 bases and J by 5 bases, with 7 bases between. CDR3 in DNA: TGTGCCAGCAGCTTGGGGAGAACTGAAGCTTTCTTT. Protein: CASSLGRTEAFF. The full variable domain, completed using reference TRBV11-2 and TRBJ1-1, is EAGVAQSPRYKIIEKRQSVAFWCNPISGHATLYWYQQILGQGPKLLIQFQNNGVVDDSQLPKDRFSAERLKGVDSTLKIQPAKLEDSAVYLCASSLGRTEAFFGQGTRLTVV.

This clonotype was observed many times. The chain uses TRBV28 and TRBJ2-5; D remains unclear. The V and J ends lost 3 bases and 5 bases respectively, with 10 bases between them. CDR3 length: 13 residues. Germline V gives CDR1 MDHEN, CDR2 SYDVKM. As DNA, the CDR3 is TGTGCCAGCAGTTTTTTGGAAGATGAGACCCAGTACTTC. Its translation is CASSFLEDETQYF. Variable domain in full (rest from reference TRBV28 and TRBJ2-5): DVKVTQSSRYLVKRTGEKVFLECVQDMDHENMFWYRQDPGLGLRLIYFSYDVKMKEKGDIPEGYSVSREKKERFSLILESASTNQTSMYLCASSFLEDETQYFGPGTRLLVL.

This chain links TRBV5-6 with TRBJ1-2; D call uncertain. Germline V lookup: CDR1 SGHDT, CDR2 YYEEEE. V was shortened by 1 base and J by 3 bases, with 13 bases between the two germline ends. The CDR3 runs to 15 residues. The CDR3 protein is CASSLQGIRDYGYTF. The CDR3 DNA is TGTGCCAGCAGCTTGCAAGGGATCCGAGACTATGGCTACACCTTC.

Many counts were recorded for this clonotype. The gene calls are TRBV7-6 and TRBJ2-7; tentatively, D is TRBD2 (5 bases). V shed 5 bases and J shed 3 bases, with 17 bases lying between them. Germline V lookup: CDR1 SGHVS, CDR2 FNYEAQ. The CDR3 covers 15 residues. CDR3 region: CASSRSTSDYYEQYF. CDR3 bases: TGTGCCAGCAGCAGAAGTACTAGTGATTACTACGAGCAGTACTTC.

At least ten counts were recorded for this clonotype. The gene calls are TRBV29-1 and TRBJ2-7, with D maybe TRBD1 (6 bases). Between the trimmed V and J ends, which lost 6 bases and 5 bases, there was a span of 17 bases. Germline V CDR1 and CDR2: SQVTM, ANQGSEA. The CDR3 totals 13 residues. The CDR3 DNA sequence: TGCAGCGTCGCCGGTACAGGGACCGACGAGCAGTACTTC. Protein product: CSVAGTGTDEQYF.

This clonotype appeared a few times. The genes are TRBV28 and TRBJ2-5; D possibly corresponds to TRBD2 (5 bases). CDR1 and CDR2 from the germline V gene are MDHEN and SYDVKM. With 4 bases removed from V and 3 bases from J, the gap between germline ends came to 18 bases. CDR3 length: 16 amino acids. In nucleotides, the CDR3 is TGTGCCAGCAGTTCTCTCCGGGAAGGTTATGAAGAGACCCAGTACTTC. Amino acids: CASSSLREGYEETQYF.

This chain connects TRBV6-5 to TRBJ2-2; D gene uncertain. The CDR3 runs 15 residues. The germline CDR1 and CDR2 sequences are MNHEY and SVGAGI. Trimming left V 6 bases short and J 0 bases short, with 11 bases between. CDR3 sequence (DNA): TGTGCCAGCAGCCGGACGCTCGCGAACACCGGGGAGCTGTTTTTT. It is translated as CASSRTLANTGELFF.

This clonotype was counted between two and nine times. The DNA of the CDR3 is TGTGCCAGCACCCGATCCGAGGTACAGTCTTACAATGAGCAGTTCTTC. Translated, it gives CASTRSEVQSYNEQFF. The chain joins TRBV3-1 to TRBJ2-1; D gene ambiguous. This CDR3 is 16 amino acids long. In germline, CDR1 is LGHDT, CDR2 YNNKEL (reference sequence). V was trimmed by 7 bases and J by 4 bases, leaving 20 bases between them.

The table lists this clonotype with a few counts. The V gene is TRBV28, the J gene TRBJ1-2; D is unclear. The CDR3 contains 12 residues. V was cut by 7 bases and J by 4 bases, with 10 bases left in between. CDR1 MDHEN and CDR2 SYDVKM come from the germline V gene. The CDR3 here is CASNPQGYGYTF. The CDR3, as DNA: TGTGCCAGCAATCCTCAAGGCTATGGCTACACCTTC.

This clonotype was seen a few times. The V call is TRBV12-3 or TRBV12-4, the J call TRBJ2-6, with unresolved D. Trimming shortened V by 7 bases and J by 0 bases, and 10 bases separated the two germline ends. The CDR3 has 15 residues. CDR3 sequence reads: CASTLETSGANVLTF. CDR3 DNA: TGTGCCAGCACCCTTGAAACCTCTGGGGCCAACGTCCTGACTTTC.

The chain is built from TRBV3-1 and TRBJ1-1, with D possibly matching TRBD1 (6 bases). The CDR3 is 15 residues long. Germline values: CDR1 LGHDT, CDR2 YNNKEL (reference sequence). Trimming took off 5 bases at V and 0 bases at J, with 13 bases between the two ends. In DNA form, the CDR3 reads TGTGCCAGCAGCGCAACCCCAGGGGTGAACACTGAAGCTTTCTTT. Amino acids: CASSATPGVNTEAFF.